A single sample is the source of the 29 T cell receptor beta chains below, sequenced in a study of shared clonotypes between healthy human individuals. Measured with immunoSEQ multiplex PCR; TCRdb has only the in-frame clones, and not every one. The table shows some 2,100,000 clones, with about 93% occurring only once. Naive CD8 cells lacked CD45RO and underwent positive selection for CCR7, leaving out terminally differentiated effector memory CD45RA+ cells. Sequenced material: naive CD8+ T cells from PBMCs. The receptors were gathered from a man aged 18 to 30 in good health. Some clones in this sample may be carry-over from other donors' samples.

The CDR3: CASSPKWPGSNEKLFF. The CDR3 coding sequence is TGTGCCAGCAGTCCAAAATGGCCGGGATCTAATGAAAAACTGTTTTTT. V is TRBV27 and J is TRBJ1-4, with no clear D. CDR1 and CDR2 from the germline V gene are MNHEY and SMNVEV (reference sequence). This CDR3 is built from 16 residues. The V end was cut by 5 bases, the J end by 3 bases, with 16 bases between.

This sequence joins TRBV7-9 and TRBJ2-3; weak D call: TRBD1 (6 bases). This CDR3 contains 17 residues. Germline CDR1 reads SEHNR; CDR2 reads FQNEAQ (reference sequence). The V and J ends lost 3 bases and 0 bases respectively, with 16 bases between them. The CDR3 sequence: CASSLALQGRSTDTQYF. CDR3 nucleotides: TGTGCCAGCAGCTTGGCGTTACAGGGTCGTAGCACAGATACGCAGTATTTT.

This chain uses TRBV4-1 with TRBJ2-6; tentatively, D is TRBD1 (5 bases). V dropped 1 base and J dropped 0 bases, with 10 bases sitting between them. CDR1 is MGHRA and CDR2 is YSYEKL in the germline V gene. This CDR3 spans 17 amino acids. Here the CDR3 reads CASSQGRANSGANVLTF. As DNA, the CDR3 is TGCGCCAGCAGCCAAGGCAGGGCGAACTCTGGGGCCAACGTCCTGACTTTC.

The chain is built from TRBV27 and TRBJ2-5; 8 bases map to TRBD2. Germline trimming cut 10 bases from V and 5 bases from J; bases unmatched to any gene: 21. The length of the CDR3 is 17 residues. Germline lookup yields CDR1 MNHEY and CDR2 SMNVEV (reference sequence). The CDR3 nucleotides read TGTGCCACCCAAGGGGGTGCATCCGGGACTAGGGGCGAGACCCAGTACTTC. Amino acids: CATQGGASGTRGETQYF.

The CDR3 nucleotides are TGCGCCAGCAGGGACACGGACAGGAGCAATCAGCCCCAGCATTTT. Encoded protein: CASRDTDRSNQPQHF. The chain uses TRBV5-1 and TRBJ1-5; 7 nucleotides align to TRBD1. The trim removed 5 bases at V and 1 base at J, leaving 6 bases unmatched. This CDR3 is 15 amino acids long. Germline V gene data show CDR1 as SGHRS and CDR2 as YFSETQ. The full variable domain, rest sourced from reference TRBV5-1 and TRBJ1-5, is KAGVTQTPRYLIKTRGQQVTLSCSPISGHRSVSWYQQTPGQGLQFLFEYFSETQRNKGNFPGRFSGRQFSNSRSEMNVSTLELGDSALYLCASRDTDRSNQPQHFGDGTRLSIL.

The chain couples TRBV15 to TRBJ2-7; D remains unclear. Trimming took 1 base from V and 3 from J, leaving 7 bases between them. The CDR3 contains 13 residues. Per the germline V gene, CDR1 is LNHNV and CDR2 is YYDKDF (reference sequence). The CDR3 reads CATSRGTSYEQYF. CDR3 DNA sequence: TGTGCCACCAGCAGAGGGACGAGCTACGAGCAGTACTTC.

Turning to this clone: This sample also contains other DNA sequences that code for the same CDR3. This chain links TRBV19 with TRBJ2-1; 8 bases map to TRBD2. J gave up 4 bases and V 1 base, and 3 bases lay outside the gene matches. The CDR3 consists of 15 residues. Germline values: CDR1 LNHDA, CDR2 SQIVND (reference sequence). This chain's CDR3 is CASSIAGGPYNEQFF. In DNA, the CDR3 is TGTGCCAGTAGTATAGCGGGAGGGCCATACAATGAGCAGTTCTTC. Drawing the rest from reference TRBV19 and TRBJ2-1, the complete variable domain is DGGITQSPKYLFRKEGQNVTLSCEQNLNHDAMYWYRQDPGQGLRLIYYSQIVNDFQKGDIAEGYSVSREKKESFPLTVTSAQKNPTAFYLCASSIAGGPYNEQFFGPGTRLTVL.

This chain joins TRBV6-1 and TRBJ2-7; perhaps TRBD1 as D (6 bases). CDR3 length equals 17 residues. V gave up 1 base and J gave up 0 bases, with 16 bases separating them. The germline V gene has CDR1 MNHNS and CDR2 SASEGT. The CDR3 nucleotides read TGTGCCAGCAGTGAAGTGGGACACCTCTTTCGCTCCTACGAGCAGTACTTC. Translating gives CASSEVGHLFRSYEQYF.

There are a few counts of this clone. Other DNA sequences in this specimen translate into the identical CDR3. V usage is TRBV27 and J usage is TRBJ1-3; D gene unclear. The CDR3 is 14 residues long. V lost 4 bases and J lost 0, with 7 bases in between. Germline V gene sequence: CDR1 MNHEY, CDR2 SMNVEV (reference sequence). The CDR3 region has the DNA TGTGCCAGCAGTTCCCGGGGCTCTGGAAACACCATATATTTT. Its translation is CASSSRGSGNTIYF.

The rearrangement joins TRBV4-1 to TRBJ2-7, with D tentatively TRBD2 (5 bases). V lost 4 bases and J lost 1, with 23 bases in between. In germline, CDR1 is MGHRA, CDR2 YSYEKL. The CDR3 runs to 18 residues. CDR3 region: CASSPRPVVAGKSYEQYF. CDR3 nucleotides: TGCGCCAGCAGCCCCAGGCCGGTTGTCGCGGGTAAGTCCTACGAGCAGTACTTC.

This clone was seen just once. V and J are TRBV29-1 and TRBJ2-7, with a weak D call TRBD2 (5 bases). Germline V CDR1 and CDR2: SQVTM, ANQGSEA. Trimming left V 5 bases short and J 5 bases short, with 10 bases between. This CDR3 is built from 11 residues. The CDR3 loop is CSVWRSHEQYF. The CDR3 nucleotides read TGCAGCGTTTGGAGGTCTCACGAGCAGTACTTC.

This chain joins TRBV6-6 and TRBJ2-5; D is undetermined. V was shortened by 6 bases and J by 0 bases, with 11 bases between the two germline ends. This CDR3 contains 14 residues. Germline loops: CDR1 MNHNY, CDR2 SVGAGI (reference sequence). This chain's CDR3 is CASSPKTYQETQYF. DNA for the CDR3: TGTGCCAGCAGCCCCAAAACGTACCAAGAGACCCAGTACTTC.

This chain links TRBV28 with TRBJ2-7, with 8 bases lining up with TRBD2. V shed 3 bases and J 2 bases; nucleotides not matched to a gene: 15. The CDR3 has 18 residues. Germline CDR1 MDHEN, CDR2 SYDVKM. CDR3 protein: CASSFPDTSGPTPYEQYF. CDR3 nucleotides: TGTGCCAGCAGTTTCCCAGACACTAGCGGTCCCACACCCTACGAGCAGTACTTC.

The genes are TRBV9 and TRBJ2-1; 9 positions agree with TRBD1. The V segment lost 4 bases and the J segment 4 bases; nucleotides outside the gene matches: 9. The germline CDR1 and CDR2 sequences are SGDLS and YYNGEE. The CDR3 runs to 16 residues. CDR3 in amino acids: CASSPRQGDPYNEQFF. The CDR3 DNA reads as TGTGCCAGCAGCCCAAGACAGGGGGACCCATACAATGAGCAGTTCTTC.

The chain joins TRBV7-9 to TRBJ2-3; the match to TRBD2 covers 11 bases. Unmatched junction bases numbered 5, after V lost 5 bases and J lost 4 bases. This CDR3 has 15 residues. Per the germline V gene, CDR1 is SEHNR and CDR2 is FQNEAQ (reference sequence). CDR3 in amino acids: CASSPLAGDADTQYF. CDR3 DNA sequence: TGTGCCAGCAGCCCACTAGCGGGAGATGCAGATACGCAGTATTTT.

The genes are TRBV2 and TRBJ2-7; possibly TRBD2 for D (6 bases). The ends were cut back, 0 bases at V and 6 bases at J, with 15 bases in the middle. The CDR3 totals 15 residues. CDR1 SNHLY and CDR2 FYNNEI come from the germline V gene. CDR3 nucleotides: TGTGCCAGCAGTGAAGCGCTTCGGGCAGCGGGCGAGCAGTACTTC. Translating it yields CASSEALRAAGEQYF.

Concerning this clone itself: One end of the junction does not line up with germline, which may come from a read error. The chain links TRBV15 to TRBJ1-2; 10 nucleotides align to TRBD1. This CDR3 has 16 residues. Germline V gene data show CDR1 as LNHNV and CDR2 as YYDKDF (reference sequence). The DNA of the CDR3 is TGTGCCACCAGCAGAGTCCACCCCGGGACAGGGGATGGCTACGCCTTC. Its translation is CATSRVHPGTGDGYAF.

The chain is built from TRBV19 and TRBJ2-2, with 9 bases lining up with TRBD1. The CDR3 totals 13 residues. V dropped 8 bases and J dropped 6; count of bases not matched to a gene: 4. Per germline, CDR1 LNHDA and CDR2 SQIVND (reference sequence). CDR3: CASEQGAAGELFF. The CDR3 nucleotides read TGTGCCAGTGAACAGGGGGCGGCCGGGGAGCTGTTTTTT.

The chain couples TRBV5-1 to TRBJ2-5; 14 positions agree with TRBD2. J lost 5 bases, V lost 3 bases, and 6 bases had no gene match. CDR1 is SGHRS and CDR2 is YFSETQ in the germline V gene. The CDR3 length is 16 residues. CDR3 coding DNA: TGCGCCAGCAGCTGGAGACTAGCGGGAGGGCGGGAGACCCAGTACTTC. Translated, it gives CASSWRLAGGRETQYF.

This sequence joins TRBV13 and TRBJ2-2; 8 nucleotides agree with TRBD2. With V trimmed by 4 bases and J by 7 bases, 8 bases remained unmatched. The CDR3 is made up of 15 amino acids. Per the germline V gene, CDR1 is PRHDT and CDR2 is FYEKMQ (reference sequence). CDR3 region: CASSSREGLVGELFF. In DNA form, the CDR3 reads TGTGCCAGCAGCTCCCGGGAGGGCCTTGTCGGGGAGCTGTTTTTT.

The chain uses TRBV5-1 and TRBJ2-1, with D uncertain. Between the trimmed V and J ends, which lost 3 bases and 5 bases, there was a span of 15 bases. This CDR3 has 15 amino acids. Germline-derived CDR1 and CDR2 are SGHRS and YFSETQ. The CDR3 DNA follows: TGCGCCAGCAGCTCCGCGTTGGACCGCCACAATGAGCAGTTCTTC. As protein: CASSSALDRHNEQFF.

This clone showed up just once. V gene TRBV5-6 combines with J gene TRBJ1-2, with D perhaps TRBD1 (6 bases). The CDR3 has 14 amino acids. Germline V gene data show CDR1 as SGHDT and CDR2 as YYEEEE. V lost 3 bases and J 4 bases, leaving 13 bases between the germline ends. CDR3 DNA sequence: TGTGCCAGCAGCTCCGACAGGCCTCTCTATGGCTACACCTTC. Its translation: CASSSDRPLYGYTF.

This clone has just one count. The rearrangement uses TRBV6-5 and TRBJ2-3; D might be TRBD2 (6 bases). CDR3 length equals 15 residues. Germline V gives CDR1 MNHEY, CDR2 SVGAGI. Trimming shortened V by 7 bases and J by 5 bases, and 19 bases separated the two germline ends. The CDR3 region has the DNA TGTGCCAGCAACCGGAGGATGGAAGCGGGAGATACGCAGTATTTT. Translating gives CASNRRMEAGDTQYF.

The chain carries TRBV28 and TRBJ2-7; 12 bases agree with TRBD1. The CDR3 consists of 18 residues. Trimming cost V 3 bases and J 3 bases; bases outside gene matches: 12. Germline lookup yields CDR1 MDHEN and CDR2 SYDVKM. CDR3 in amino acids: CASSFRDRGRSTSYEQYF. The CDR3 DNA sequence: TGTGCCAGCAGTTTCCGGGACAGGGGGCGTTCGACAAGCTACGAGCAGTACTTC.

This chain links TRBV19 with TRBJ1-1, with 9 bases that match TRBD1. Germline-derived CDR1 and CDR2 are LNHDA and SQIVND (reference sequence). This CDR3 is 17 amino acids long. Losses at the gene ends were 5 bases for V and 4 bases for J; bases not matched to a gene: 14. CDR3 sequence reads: CASSPRTGGVRGTEAFF. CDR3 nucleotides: TGTGCCAGTAGTCCCCGAACAGGGGGCGTAAGGGGCACTGAAGCTTTCTTT. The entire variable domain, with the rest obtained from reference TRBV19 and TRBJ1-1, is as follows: DGGITQSPKYLFRKEGQNVTLSCEQNLNHDAMYWYRQDPGQGLRLIYYSQIVNDFQKGDIAEGYSVSREKKESFPLTVTSAQKNPTAFYLCASSPRTGGVRGTEAFFGQGTRLTVV.

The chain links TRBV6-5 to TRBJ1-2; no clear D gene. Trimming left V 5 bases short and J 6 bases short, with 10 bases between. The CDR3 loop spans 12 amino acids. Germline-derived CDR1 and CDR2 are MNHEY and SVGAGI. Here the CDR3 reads CASSNHPDGYTF. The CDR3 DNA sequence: TGTGCCAGCAGTAACCACCCTGATGGCTACACCTTC.

The CDR3 DNA sequence: TGTGCCAGCTGCCCTGGTCCCGGGACAGGGGAGAGCGAGCAGTACTTC. Protein sequence: CASCPGPGTGESEQYF. The chain combines TRBV7-8 with TRBJ2-7; TRBD1 aligns across 10 bases. V lost 8 bases, J lost 6 bases, and 16 bases stayed unmatched. This CDR3 is built from 16 residues. Per the germline V gene, CDR1 is SGHVS and CDR2 is FQNEAQ. The variable domain in full, with the rest retrieved from reference TRBV7-8 and TRBJ2-7, is GAGVSQSPRYKVAKRGQDVALRCDPISGHVSLFWYQQALGQGPEFLTYFQNEAQLDKSGLPSDRFFAERPEGSVSTLKIQRTQQEDSAVYLCASCPGPGTGESEQYFGPGTRLTVT.

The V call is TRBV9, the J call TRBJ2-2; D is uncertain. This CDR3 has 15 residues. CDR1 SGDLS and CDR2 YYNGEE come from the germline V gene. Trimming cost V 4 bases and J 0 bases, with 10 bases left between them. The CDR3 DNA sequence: TGTGCCAGCAGCTACACCAAAGCGAACACCGGGGAGCTGTTTTTT. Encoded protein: CASSYTKANTGELFF. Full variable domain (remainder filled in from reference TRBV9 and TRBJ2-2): DSGVTQTPKHLITATGQRVTLRCSPRSGDLSVYWYQQSLDQGLQFLIQYYNGEERAKGNILERFSAQQFPDLHSELNLSSLELGDSALYFCASSYTKANTGELFFGEGSRLTVL.

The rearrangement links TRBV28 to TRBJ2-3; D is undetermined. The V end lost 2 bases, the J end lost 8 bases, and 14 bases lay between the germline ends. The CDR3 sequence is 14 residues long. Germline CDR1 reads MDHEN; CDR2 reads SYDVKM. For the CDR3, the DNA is TGTGCCAGCAGTTTACTCCCTCGAGGCGGTACGCAGTATTTT. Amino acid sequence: CASSLLPRGGTQYF. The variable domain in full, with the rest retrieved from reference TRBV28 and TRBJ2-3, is DVKVTQSSRYLVKRTGEKVFLECVQDMDHENMFWYRQDPGLGLRLIYFSYDVKMKEKGDIPEGYSVSREKKERFSLILESASTNQTSMYLCASSLLPRGGTQYFGPGTRLTVL.